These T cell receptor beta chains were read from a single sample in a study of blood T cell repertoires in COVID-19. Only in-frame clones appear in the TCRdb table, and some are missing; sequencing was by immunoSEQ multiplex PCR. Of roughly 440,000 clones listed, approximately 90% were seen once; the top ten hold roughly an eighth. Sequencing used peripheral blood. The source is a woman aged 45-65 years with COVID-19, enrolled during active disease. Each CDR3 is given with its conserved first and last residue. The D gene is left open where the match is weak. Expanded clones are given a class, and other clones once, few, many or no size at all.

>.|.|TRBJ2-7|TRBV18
CASSAGDSYEQYF
TGTGCCAGCTCAGCAGGGGATTCCTACGAGCAGTACTTC
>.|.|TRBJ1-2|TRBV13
CASSPSRWSDGYTF
TGTGCCAGCAGCCCTAGTAGATGGAGTGATGGCTACACCTTC
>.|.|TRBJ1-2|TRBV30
CAWRDSSFYGYTF
TGTGCCTGGAGGGACAGCAGCTTTTATGGCTACACCTTC
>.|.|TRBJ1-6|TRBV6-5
CASSYGGTGSPLHF
TGTGCCAGCAGTTACGGGGGGACGGGATCACCCCTCCACTTT
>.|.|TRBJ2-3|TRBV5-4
CASSLSGGGDTQYF
TGTGCCAGCAGCTTAAGCGGAGGTGGAGATACGCAGTATTTT
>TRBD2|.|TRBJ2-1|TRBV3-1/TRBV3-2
CASSMSGGTSGGREQFF
TGTGCCAGCAGCATGTCGGGAGGAACTAGCGGGGGCCGCGAGCAGTTCTTC
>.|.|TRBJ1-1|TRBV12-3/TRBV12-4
CASTPQGSTEAFF
TGTGCCAGCACCCCCCAGGGGAGTACTGAAGCTTTCTTT
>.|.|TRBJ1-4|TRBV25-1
CASSKQAGPNEKLFF
TGTGCCAGCAGTAAGCAGGCAGGGCCTAATGAAAAACTGTTTTTT
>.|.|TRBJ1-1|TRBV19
CASSKGGGRTEAFF
TGTGCCAGTAGTAAGGGAGGTGGCAGGACTGAAGCTTTCTTT
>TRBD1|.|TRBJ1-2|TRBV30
CAWAPGRDSYGYTF
TGTGCCTGGGCGCCGGGCCGGGACAGCTATGGCTACACCTTC
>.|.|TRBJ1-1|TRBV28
CATSKVVFLMERTGEAFF
TGTGCCACCTCTAAAGTCGTTTTCCTTATGGAGCGAACGGGTGAAGCTTTCTTT
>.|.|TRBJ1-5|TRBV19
CASSLKQGSSQPQHF
TGTGCCAGTAGCCTCAAACAGGGTTCATCGCAGCCCCAGCATTTT
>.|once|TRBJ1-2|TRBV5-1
CASSFSGEDYGYTF
TGCGCCAGCAGCTTTTCAGGGGAAGACTATGGCTACACCTTC
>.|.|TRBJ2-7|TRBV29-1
CSGGLTYEQYF
TGCAGCGGCGGACTGACCTACGAGCAGTACTTC
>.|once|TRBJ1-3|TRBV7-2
CASSLQGSGNTIYF
TGTGCCAGCAGCCTTCAGGGTTCTGGAAACACCATATATTTT
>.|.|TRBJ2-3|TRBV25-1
CASSEFTSEDTQYF
TGTGCCAGCAGTGAATTCACCTCGGAGGATACGCAGTATTTT
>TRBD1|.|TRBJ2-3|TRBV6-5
CASSYRAGGGTDTQYF
TGTGCCAGCAGTTACAGGGCAGGGGGCGGCACAGATACGCAGTATTTT
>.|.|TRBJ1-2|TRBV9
CASSESSGKYYGYTF
TGTGCCAGCAGCGAATCGTCAGGGAAGTACTATGGCTACACCTTC
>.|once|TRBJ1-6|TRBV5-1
CASSFREPNSPLHF
TGCGCCAGCAGCTTCAGGGAACCTAATTCACCCCTCCACTTT
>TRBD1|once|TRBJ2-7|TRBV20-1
CSATTGNEQYF
TGCAGTGCAACGACAGGGAACGAGCAGTACTTC
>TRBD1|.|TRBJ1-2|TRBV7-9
CASSLLLGQLSSQF
TGTGCCAGCAGCTTATTATTGGGACAGCTATCGTCTCAGTTC
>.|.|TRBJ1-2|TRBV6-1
CASSEANTAPYGYTF
TGTGCCAGCAGTGAAGCGAATACAGCCCCCTATGGCTACACCTTC
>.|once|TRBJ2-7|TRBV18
CASSPRTVPYEQYF
TGTGCCAGCTCACCCAGGACAGTACCCTACGAGCAGTACTTC
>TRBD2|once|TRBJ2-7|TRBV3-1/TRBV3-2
CASSQGLISSGGAYEQYF
TGTGCCAGCAGCCAAGGTCTGATTTCTAGCGGGGGGGCCTACGAGCAGTACTTC
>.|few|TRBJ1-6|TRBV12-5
CASGLDTGNSPLHF
TGTGCTAGTGGTTTGGACACAGGGAATTCACCCCTCCACTTT
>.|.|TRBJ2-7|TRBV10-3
CAISESGRPYEQYF
TGTGCCATCAGTGAGTCTGGGAGACCCTACGAGCAGTACTTC
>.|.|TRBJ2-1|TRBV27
CASSLSGREQFF
TGTGCCAGCAGTTTAAGCGGTCGAGAGCAGTTCTTC
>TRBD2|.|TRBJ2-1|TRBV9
CASSVSPSRGGGLDEQFF
TGTGCCAGCAGCGTTTCTCCTTCACGGGGGGGCGGTTTGGATGAGCAGTTCTTC
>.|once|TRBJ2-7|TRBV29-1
CSVKRGTGQNEQYF
TGCAGCGTCAAAAGGGGAACAGGCCAAAACGAGCAGTACTTC
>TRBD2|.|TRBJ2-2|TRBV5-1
CASSRLAGASTGELFF
TGCGCCAGCAGCCGCCTAGCGGGGGCCTCCACCGGGGAGCTGTTTTTT
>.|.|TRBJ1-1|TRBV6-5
CASSLFMGGRTEAFF
TGTGCCAGCAGCCTTTTCATGGGGGGGCGCACTGAAGCTTTCTTT
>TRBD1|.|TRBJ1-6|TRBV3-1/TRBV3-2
CASSRTGRNSPLHF
TGTGCCAGCAGCCGGACAGGGAGGAATTCACCCCTCCACTTT
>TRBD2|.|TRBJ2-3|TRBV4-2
CASSQGRDSGGDTDTQYF
TGTGCCAGCAGCCAAGGGAGGGATAGCGGGGGGGATACAGATACGCAGTATTTT
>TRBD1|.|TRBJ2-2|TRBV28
CATTGDSSTGELFF
TGTGCCACCACAGGGGATTCAAGCACCGGGGAGCTGTTTTTT
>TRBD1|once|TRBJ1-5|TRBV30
CAWSWDRDNQPQHF
TGTGCCTGGAGTTGGGACAGGGATAATCAGCCCCAGCATTTT
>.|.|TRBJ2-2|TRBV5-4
CASSRVLGDVTGELFF
TGTGCCAGCAGCAGGGTCTTAGGGGATGTCACCGGGGAGCTGTTTTTT
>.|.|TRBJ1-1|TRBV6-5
CASSTGNTEAFF
TGTGCCAGCAGTACCGGGAACACTGAAGCTTTCTTT
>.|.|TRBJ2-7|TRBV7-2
CASSLDSGEQYF
TGTGCCAGCAGCTTAGATTCCGGCGAGCAGTACTTC
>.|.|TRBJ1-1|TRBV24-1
CATSDPGNTEAFF
TGTGCCACCAGTGATCCAGGGAACACTGAAGCTTTCTTT
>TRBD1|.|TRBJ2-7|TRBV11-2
CASSVTGQNYEQYF
TGTGCCAGCAGCGTTACGGGACAGAACTACGAGCAGTACTTC
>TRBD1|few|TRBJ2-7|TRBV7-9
CASSSRTGPYEQYF
TGTGCCAGCAGCTCTAGGACAGGGCCGTACGAGCAGTACTTC
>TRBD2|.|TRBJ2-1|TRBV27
CASSLSSSSGGNEQFF
TGTGCCAGCAGTTTATCTTCATCTAGCGGGGGCAATGAGCAGTTCTTC
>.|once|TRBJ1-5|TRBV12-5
CASGLVRGYSNQPQHF
TGTGCTAGTGGTTTGGTACGGGGGTATAGCAATCAGCCCCAGCATTTT
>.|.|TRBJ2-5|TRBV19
CASSIGGREETQYF
TGTGCCAGTAGTATAGGAGGCAGAGAAGAGACCCAGTACTTC
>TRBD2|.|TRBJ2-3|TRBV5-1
CASSFSGAGTDTQYF
TGCGCCAGCAGCTTTAGCGGGGCCGGCACAGATACGCAGTATTTT
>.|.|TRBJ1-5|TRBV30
CAWTGQLNQPQHF
TGTGCCTGGACTGGACAACTCAATCAGCCCCAGCATTTT
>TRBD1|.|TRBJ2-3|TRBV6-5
CATRGTGGPDTQYF
TGTGCCACCCGGGGGACAGGGGGCCCAGATACGCAGTATTTT
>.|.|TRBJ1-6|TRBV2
CATRRGGGSPLHF
TGTGCCACCCGGAGGGGGGGTGGTTCACCCCTCCACTTT
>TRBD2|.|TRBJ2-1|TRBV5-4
CASSLTGGPYNEQFF
TGTGCCAGCAGCTTGACGGGGGGGCCGTACAATGAGCAGTTCTTC
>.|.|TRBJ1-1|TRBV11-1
CASSRQVRNTEAFF
TGTGCCAGCAGCCGACAGGTTCGGAACACTGAAGCTTTCTTT
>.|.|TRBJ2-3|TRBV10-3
CAIGAGAGTDTQYF
TGTGCCATCGGGGCGGGGGCTGGGACAGATACGCAGTATTTT